The clone carrying this T cell receptor (beta chain) was found a few times. What it recognizes is unknown. Germline CDR1 LGHDT, CDR2 YNNKEL (reference sequence). The V and J ends lost 3 bases and 5 bases respectively, with 5 bases between them. The CDR3 spans 12 residues. The data are from a study of glioma-infiltrating T cells. Findings and caveats of the study: Tissue and blood shared very few CDR3 sequences. Tissue-blood divergence was below expectation in non-neoplastic patients, above in gliomas.

Amplification of TCR alpha and beta CDR3 regions from RNA used iRepertoire nested multiplex PCR. One-step reverse transcription and amplification started from about 100-400 ng of tissue mRNA or PBMC total RNA. TCRdb reprocessed the multiplex PCR reads with MiXCR, giving one entry per CDR3 protein. This sample yields over 140,000 distinct CDR3 sequences, of which about two fifths are seen a single time; 20% belongs to the top ten. The sequence derives from a human donor with low-grade glioma or glioblastoma, undergoing nonglioma brain surgery, or in good health (not recorded which). The V and J genes are TRBV3-1 and TRBJ1-5; D remains ambiguous. The material sequenced was glioma tissue, nonneoplastic brain tissue, or PBMCs (not recorded which). CDR3 DNA: TGTGCCAGCAGCCACGGCTATCAGCCCCAGCATTTT. The encoded protein is CASSHGYQPQHF.